This is a list of T cell receptor beta chains from one sample in a study of technical replicates of blood from a few donors. Libraries were prepared by immunoSEQ multiplex PCR; TCRdb keeps only in-frame clonotypes and omits some of them. The table records more than 95,000 clones, nearly 97% of them present only once. Material: T cells isolated from PBMCs. The receptors derive from a human donor in good health. Each CDR3 is given with its conserved first and last residue. The D gene is left open where the match is weak. For some rows the clone size is stated as once, few or many, or as a class when expanded; others skip it.

clone size	D gene	J gene	V gene	CDR3 protein	CDR3 DNA
.	TRBD1	TRBJ1-5	TRBV7-9	CASSLGDLGQGRGNQPQHF	TGTGCCAGCAGCTTAGGGGATTTGGGACAGGGAAGGGGCAATCAGCCCCAGCATTTT
.	.	TRBJ1-2	TRBV27	CASKEGVGPNYGYTF	TGTGCCAGCAAGGAGGGTGTGGGGCCTAACTATGGCTACACCTTC
.	TRBD1	TRBJ1-2	TRBV15	CATADGTAYGYTF	TGTGCCACCGCTGATGGGACAGCGTATGGCTACACCTTC
.	TRBD1	TRBJ1-1	TRBV7-8	CASSLLPFLDRGTEAFF	TGTGCCAGCAGCTTACTCCCCTTCCTTGACAGGGGGACTGAAGCTTTCTTT
once	.	TRBJ2-5	TRBV11-3	CASSPWGTGTVQETQYF	TGTGCCAGCAGCCCATGGGGGACTGGCACCGTTCAAGAGACCCAGTACTTC
.	TRBD2	TRBJ2-1	TRBV10-2	CASTPIGLANNEQFF	TGCGCCAGCACTCCTATCGGACTAGCGAACAATGAGCAGTTCTTC
.	TRBD1	TRBJ2-1	TRBV7-8	CASSERDRGRGPEQFF	TGTGCCAGCAGCGAGCGGGACAGGGGGCGCGGGCCTGAGCAGTTCTTC
once	TRBD2	TRBJ2-3	TRBV19	CASKPSGGYTDTQYF	TGTGCCAGTAAACCCAGCGGGGGATACACAGATACGCAGTATTTT
.	TRBD1	TRBJ1-4	TRBV5-1	CASSGDRGNEKLFF	TGCGCCAGCAGCGGGGACAGGGGGAATGAAAAACTGTTTTTT
.	.	TRBJ2-3	TRBV4-1	CASSQGRSAEITDTQYF	TGCGCCAGCAGCCAAGGGAGAAGCGCGGAGATAACAGATACGCAGTATTTT
.	TRBD1	TRBJ2-7	TRBV6-5	CASRDRGRSSYEQYF	TGTGCCAGCAGGGACAGGGGGCGCTCCTCCTACGAGCAGTACTTC
once	TRBD2	TRBJ2-3	TRBV4-2	CASSPFGSGGTDTQYF	TGTGCCAGCAGCCCCTTTGGTAGCGGGGGCACAGATACGCAGTATTTT
.	.	TRBJ2-5	TRBV27	CASSKFRQAKETQYF	TGTGCCAGCAGCAAATTCCGACAGGCCAAAGAGACCCAGTACTTC
.	TRBD1	TRBJ1-2	TRBV29-1	CSVGHRGNYGYTF	TGCAGCGTTGGTCACAGGGGGAACTATGGCTACACCTTC
.	TRBD2	TRBJ2-3	TRBV5-6	CASSLALAGSTDTQYF	TGTGCCAGCAGCTTGGCGCTAGCGGGGTCCACAGATACGCAGTATTTT
.	TRBD1	TRBJ2-7	TRBV27	CASSQLLGQGGYEQYF	TGTGCCAGCAGTCAACTCCTCGGACAGGGGGGGTACGAGCAGTACTTC
.	.	TRBJ1-4	TRBV10-3	CAIKAGSGEKLFF	TGTGCCATCAAAGCAGGGTCAGGAGAAAAACTGTTTTTT
once	TRBD2	TRBJ2-1	TRBV5-6	CASSLLAGSNEQFF	TGTGCCAGCAGCTTGCTAGCGGGATCGAATGAGCAGTTCTTC
.	.	TRBJ2-2	TRBV18	CASSPTGNTGELFF	TGTGCCAGCTCACCAACAGGAAACACCGGGGAGCTGTTTTTT
.	.	TRBJ1-2	TRBV5-6	CASSGGQNYGYTF	TGTGCCAGCAGCGGCGGACAGAACTATGGCTACACCTTC
.	.	TRBJ1-2	TRBV28	CASSLPGYGYTF	TGTGCCAGCAGTCTTCCGGGCTATGGCTACACCTTC
once	TRBD2	TRBJ2-3	TRBV6-5	CASSSPGLAADTQYF	TGTGCCAGCAGTTCCCCGGGACTAGCGGCAGATACGCAGTATTTT
.	.	TRBJ1-2	TRBV6-1	CASSRSNSGYTF	TGTGCCAGCAGTCGTTCGAACAGTGGCTACACCTTC
.	.	TRBJ1-3	TRBV4-1	CASSPKGYGNTIYF	TGCGCCAGCAGTCCGAAGGGGTACGGCAACACCATATATTTT
.	.	TRBJ2-5	TRBV5-4	CASSSDYQETQYF	TGTGCCAGCAGCTCCGACTACCAAGAGACCCAGTACTTC
.	TRBD2	TRBJ2-3	TRBV19	CASSPGLAGATDTQYF	TGTGCCAGTAGTCCCGGACTAGCGGGAGCAACAGATACGCAGTATTTT
.	TRBD1	TRBJ1-1	TRBV25-1	CASSEGVRGKDEAFF	TGTGCCAGCAGTGAAGGCGTCAGGGGGAAGGATGAAGCTTTCTTT
once	TRBD2	TRBJ2-7	TRBV5-1	CASSLDPAGGPKSYEQYF	TGCGCCAGCAGCTTGGACCCAGCGGGAGGGCCGAAGAGCTACGAGCAGTACTTC
.	TRBD1	TRBJ1-2	TRBV16	CASSQYPDRANYGYTF	TGTGCCAGCAGCCAATACCCGGACAGGGCGAACTATGGCTACACCTTC